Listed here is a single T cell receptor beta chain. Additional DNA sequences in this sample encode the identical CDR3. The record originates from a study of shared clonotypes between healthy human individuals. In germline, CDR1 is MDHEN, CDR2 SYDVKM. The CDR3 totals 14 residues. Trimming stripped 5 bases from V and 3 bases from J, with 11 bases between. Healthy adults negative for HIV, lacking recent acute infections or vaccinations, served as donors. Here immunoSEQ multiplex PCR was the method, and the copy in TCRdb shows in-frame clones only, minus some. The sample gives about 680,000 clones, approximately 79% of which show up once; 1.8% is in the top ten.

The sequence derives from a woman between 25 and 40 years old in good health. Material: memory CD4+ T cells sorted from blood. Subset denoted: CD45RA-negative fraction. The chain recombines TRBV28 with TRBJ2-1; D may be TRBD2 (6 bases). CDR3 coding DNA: TGTGCCAGCAGTCTAGGGACTGACTACAATGAGCAGTTCTTC. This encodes CASSLGTDYNEQFF.